One and the same sample provided the 15 T cell receptor beta chains below, sequenced in a study of T cells and Merkel cell carcinoma outcomes. Sequenced by immunoSEQ multiplex PCR; TCRdb stores in-frame clones only, minus some. The sample has approximately 15,000 clones, around 87% seen once. Sequenced input: tumor tissue from Merkel cell carcinoma. The receptors stem from a human donor with Merkel cell carcinoma.

CDR3 region: CASTPRWGGTEAFF. The CDR3 DNA follows: TGTGCCAGCACTCCTCGGTGGGGGGGCACTGAAGCTTTCTTT. The V gene is TRBV27, the J gene TRBJ1-1, with a possible D match to TRBD1 (5 bases). CDR1 MNHEY and CDR2 SMNVEV come from the germline V gene (reference sequence). Trimming shortened V by 7 bases and J by 4 bases, and 16 bases separated the two germline ends. The CDR3 has 14 amino acids.

This clone was counted once. The chain joins TRBV5-4 to TRBJ2-7; D ambiguous. The germline V gene has CDR1 SGHNT and CDR2 YYREEE (reference sequence). Trimming pared 3 bases from V and 2 bases from J, leaving 18 bases between. The CDR3 is 16 amino acids. The CDR3 DNA sequence: TGTGCCAGCAGCTCGTCGACGGGCGTAAGGACCTACGAGCAGTACTTC. This translates into CASSSSTGVRTYEQYF. Full variable domain (rest looked up from reference TRBV5-4 and TRBJ2-7): ETGVTQSPTHLIKTRGQQVTLRCSSQSGHNTVSWYQQALGQGPQFIFQYYREEENGRGNFPPRFSGLQFPNYSSELNVNALELDDSALYLCASSSSTGVRTYEQYFGPGTRLTVT.

In its sample, this clone was seen once. This chain links TRBV7-2 with TRBJ1-2; D is unresolved. V was shortened by 4 bases and J by 2 bases, with 14 bases between the two germline ends. Germline assignment: CDR1 SGHTA and CDR2 FQGNSA. The CDR3 spans 15 residues. The CDR3 bases are TGTGCCAGCAGCTGGAGGGCAGAAAGCAACTATGGCTACACCTTC. Protein: CASSWRAESNYGYTF.

This clone was observed a handful of times. The J gene is TRBJ1-2, the V gene TRBV18, with D possibly being TRBD1 (5 bases). V dropped 5 bases and J dropped 2 bases, with 6 bases sitting between them. This CDR3 region has 12 residues. CDR1 and CDR2 (germline): KGHSH, LQKENI. In DNA form, the CDR3 reads TGTGCCAGCTCAGACAGCAACTATGGCTACACCTTC. It encodes CASSDSNYGYTF. The complete variable domain, with remaining parts taken from reference TRBV18 and TRBJ1-2, reads NAGVMQNPRHLVRRRGQEARLRCSPMKGHSHVYWYRQLPEEGLKFMVYLQKENIIDESGMPKERFSAEFPKEGPSILRIQQVVRGDSAAYFCASSDSNYGYTFGSGTRLTVV.

The chain combines TRBV7-9 with TRBJ2-7, with no clear D. Germline-derived CDR1 and CDR2 are SEHNR and FQNEAQ (reference sequence). V lost 1 base and J 6 bases, leaving 7 bases between the germline ends. The CDR3 spans 12 residues. The CDR3 loop is CASSLVGPEQYF. CDR3 DNA: TGTGCCAGCAGCTTAGTGGGCCCCGAGCAGTACTTC.

V is TRBV21-1 and J is TRBJ1-1; the table's D gene call, TRBD1, was not cross checked with the DNA. TRBV21-1 is classified as a pseudogene. This CDR3 has 16 residues. The CDR3 DNA is TGTGCCAGCAACCACCAGGACAAAAGGTGGGACACTGAAGCTTTCTTT. This codes for CASNHQDKRWDTEAFF.

V usage is TRBV30 and J usage is TRBJ2-2; 10 bases are shared with TRBD1. The CDR3 covers 16 residues. Germline V gene lookup returns CDR1 GTSNPN and CDR2 SVGIG (reference sequence). The V segment lost 3 bases and the J segment 4 bases; nucleotides outside the gene matches: 8. The CDR3 is CAWRAWDRGRTGELFF. The CDR3 DNA reads TGTGCCTGGAGGGCTTGGGACAGGGGCCGCACCGGGGAGCTGTTTTTT.

This rearrangement joins TRBV9 to TRBJ1-4; no clear D gene. Per the germline V gene, CDR1 is SGDLS and CDR2 is YYNGEE. There are 16 residues in the CDR3. The germline V and J ends were trimmed by 4 bases and 3 bases, with 16 bases remaining between them. The CDR3 DNA is TGTGCCAGCAGCTCTAGAATGGCAGATGCTAATGAAAAACTGTTTTTT. This translates into CASSSRMADANEKLFF.

The chain couples TRBV28 to TRBJ1-4; 10 nucleotides match TRBD1. The CDR3 consists of 15 residues. Trimming at V came to 7 bases and at J to 8 bases, leaving 10 bases not matched to a gene. The germline CDR1 and CDR2 sequences are MDHEN and SYDVKM. The CDR3 is CASTPPGTGVEKLFF. The CDR3 nucleotides are TGTGCCAGCACCCCGCCCGGGACAGGGGTCGAAAAACTGTTTTTT.

The rearrangement joins TRBV6-1 to TRBJ1-3; maybe TRBD1 (5 bases). The CDR3 consists of 13 residues. In germline, CDR1 is MNHNS, CDR2 SASEGT. Trimming shortened V by 5 bases and J by 5 bases, and 10 bases separated the two germline ends. CDR3 amino acids: CASSRDWRNTIYF. In DNA form, the CDR3 reads TGTGCCAGCAGTAGGGACTGGAGAAACACCATATATTTT.

This clone showed up just once. The chain links TRBV28 to TRBJ1-2, with D tentatively TRBD1 (6 bases). The germline V gene encodes CDR1 MDHEN and CDR2 SYDVKM. The V gene lost 2 bases and the J gene lost 5 bases, with 15 bases spanning the gap. The CDR3 runs 15 residues. CDR3 sequence: CASSLPPGQEYGYTF. In DNA form, the CDR3 reads TGTGCCAGCAGTTTACCCCCGGGACAAGAGTATGGCTACACCTTC.

There are a few counts of this clone. This chain uses TRBV7-2 with TRBJ1-3; 7 bases agree with TRBD1. The CDR3 length is 15 residues. Trimming at V came to 4 bases and at J to 0 bases, leaving 3 bases not matched to a gene. Germline V gene sequence: CDR1 SGHTA, CDR2 FQGNSA. The chain's CDR3 is CASSSRQGSGNTIYF. CDR3 bases: TGTGCCAGCAGCTCTCGACAGGGCTCTGGAAACACCATATATTTT.

This chain joins TRBV10-3 and TRBJ2-1, with D perhaps TRBD2 (6 bases). The CDR3 runs 15 residues. The germline V gene encodes CDR1 ENHRY and CDR2 SYGVKD. Trimming took off 2 bases at V and 3 bases at J, with 11 bases between the two ends. The CDR3 nucleotides read TGTGCCATCAGTGAGGTTCGAGCGGGCTACAATGAGCAGTTCTTC. Amino acids: CAISEVRAGYNEQFF.

The chain has TRBV30 and TRBJ2-1; maybe TRBD1 (7 bases). Trimming took 4 bases from V and 4 from J, leaving 14 bases between them. Germline V gene data show CDR1 as GTSNPN and CDR2 as SVGIG (reference sequence). The CDR3 length is 14 residues. The DNA for the CDR3 is TGTGCCTGGAAGGGGGCGGGGAGTTACAATGAGCAGTTCTTC. It is translated as CAWKGAGSYNEQFF.

V is TRBV30 and J is TRBJ2-3, with unresolved D. This CDR3 comprises 11 residues. The V gene's germline CDR1 is GTSNPN and CDR2 SVGIG (reference sequence). Trimming stripped 2 bases from V and 5 bases from J, with 5 bases between. CDR3 DNA sequence: TGTGCCTGGAGTTTTGGAGATACGCAGTATTTT. Amino acid sequence: CAWSFGDTQYF.